This entry lists 3 T cell receptor beta chains sequenced from one sample in a study of cytomegalovirus exposure and HLA in healthy donors. 13 Jbeta primers and 60 Vbeta primers were used for the PCR. Libraries were prepared by immunoSEQ multiplex PCR; TCRdb keeps only in-frame clonotypes and omits some of them. The sample has 150,000 to 180,000 clones; around 68% are singletons. Sequencing input: PBMCs. These receptors all stem from a man aged 25 to 40 in good health and CMV-seronegative.

This clone occurred a few times. This sequence joins TRBV5-1 and TRBJ2-1; TRBD2 might be the D (7 bases). CDR3 length equals 15 residues. The germline gives CDR1 SGHRS, CDR2 YFSETQ. Trimming left V 0 bases short and J 3 bases short, with 10 bases between. The CDR3 DNA is TGCGCCAGCAGCTTGGACGGGGGGCTCTACAATGAGCAGTTCTTC. This translates into CASSLDGGLYNEQFF.

The chain carries TRBV28 and TRBJ2-3, with D maybe TRBD2 (6 bases). Germline V gene data show CDR1 as MDHEN and CDR2 as SYDVKM. CDR3 length: 16 amino acids. The V and J ends lost 4 bases and 2 bases respectively, with 16 bases between them. For the CDR3, the DNA is TGTGCCAGCAGTTCGTGGGACTCCCGAAACACAGATACGCAGTATTTT. Translated, it gives CASSSWDSRNTDTQYF.

The chain joins TRBV6-1 to TRBJ1-2; 7 bases align to TRBD1. V lost 1 base and J lost 2; bases outside the gene matches: 4. The CDR3 spans 15 residues. Germline CDR1 MNHNS, CDR2 SASEGT. The CDR3 nucleotides are TGTGCCAGCAGTGAAGTGGCCAGGGGGAACTATGGCTACACCTTC. Protein product: CASSEVARGNYGYTF.